The source of this TCR beta chain is a study of cytomegalovirus exposure and HLA in healthy donors. Germline V gene lookup returns CDR1 SGHDT and CDR2 YYEEEE. CDR3 length equals 15 residues. Trimming left V 2 bases short and J 8 bases short, with 16 bases between. The count of this clone is one. PCR employed 60 Vbeta and 13 Jbeta primers. Measured with immunoSEQ multiplex PCR; TCRdb has only the in-frame clones, and not every one. Of approximately 130,000 clones in the sample, under 90% are singletons; the top ten hold roughly 4.2%. This clonotype was obtained from a woman aged 40 to 49 in good health and CMV-seronegative. The rearrangement links TRBV5-6 to TRBJ1-4; D is uncertain. Input material: PBMCs. In DNA form, the CDR3 reads TGTGCCAGCAGCTTCGATGACGGACTTGGGGAAAAACTGTTTTTT. Protein product: CASSFDDGLGEKLFF.